The present TCR beta chain was sequenced within a study of identical twins. Template switching supplied a universal primer site; unique molecular identifiers were carried on the cDNA. TCRdb reprocessed the 5' RACE reads with MiXCR, giving one entry per CDR3 protein. The sample holds 420,000 or so distinct CDR3 sequences, around 18% seen once. The CDR3 spans 16 residues. Germline assignment: CDR1 SGHRS and CDR2 YFSETQ. V was cut by 4 bases and J by 3 bases, with 18 bases left in between. Healthy Caucasians supplied all donations. Concerning this clonotype itself: Its antigen is undetermined.

Study-wide findings and caveats: In zero-insertion analyses, partial confounding could arise from invariant MAIT and iNKT cells. Models underestimated how often monozygotic twins shared out-of-frame TCR alpha.

This sequence originates from a man in his forties or fifties in good health. Sequenced material: naive T cells sorted from blood. The chain links TRBV5-1 to TRBJ2-3; D may correspond to TRBD1 or TRBD2 (7 bases each). As DNA, the CDR3 is TGCGCCAGCAGCCTGGTCCACAGGGGAGGGACAGATACGCAGTATTTT. Translated: CASSLVHRGGTDTQYF.